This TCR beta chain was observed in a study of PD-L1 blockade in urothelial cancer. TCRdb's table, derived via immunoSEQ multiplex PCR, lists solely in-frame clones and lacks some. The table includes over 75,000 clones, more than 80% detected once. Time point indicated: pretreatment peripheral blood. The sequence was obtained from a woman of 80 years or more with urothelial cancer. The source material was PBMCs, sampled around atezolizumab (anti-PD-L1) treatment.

The CDR3 loop reads CASSLFHAGGNQPQHF. CDR3 coding DNA: TGTGCCAGCAGCTTATTTCATGCGGGAGGCAATCAGCCCCAGCATTTT. The chain employs TRBV7-8 and TRBJ1-5; D not resolved. The CDR3 is made up of 16 amino acids. The germline gives CDR1 SGHVS, CDR2 FQNEAQ. The V gene lost 2 bases and the J gene lost 2 bases, with 13 bases spanning the gap. The full variable domain, in which reference TRBV7-8 and TRBJ1-5 provide the parts outside the CDR3, is GAGVSQSPRYKVAKRGQDVALRCDPISGHVSLFWYQQALGQGPEFLTYFQNEAQLDKSGLPSDRFFAERPEGSVSTLKIQRTQQEDSAVYLCASSLFHAGGNQPQHFGDGTRLSIL.